What follows is one T cell receptor (beta chain) and its context. Primers used in a second PCR of about 7 to 11 cycles were a sample-barcoded 5' primer and a J-beta primer mix. TCRdb reprocessed the 5' RACE reads with MiXCR, giving one entry per CDR3 protein. The profile covers 910,000 or so distinct CDR3 sequences, with roughly 51% appearing a single time and about 20% taken by the ten largest. The data stem from a study of blood T cells in healthy people across ages. The V segment lost 3 bases and the J segment 5 bases; nucleotides outside the gene matches: 9. This CDR3 is 15 amino acids long. Germline values: CDR1 SGDLS, CDR2 YYNGEE.

This chain uses TRBV9 with TRBJ2-7; 9 bases align to TRBD2. The sequenced sample was blood. The sequence came from a woman aged 55-75 years in good health. CDR3 region: CASSGSGSLDDEQYF. CDR3 nucleotides: TGTGCCAGCAGCGGTAGCGGGAGTCTTGACGACGAGCAGTACTTC.